Below, 5 T cell receptor beta chains from the same sample are listed, as sequenced in a study of blood T cell repertoires in COVID-19 (dated by TCRdb to 2018 to 2020). Receptor libraries were prepared by the immunoSEQ multiplex PCR assay. The immuneACCESS repertoire file appears here via TCRdb, limited to in-frame rearrangements. These files lack a portion of the clones; in checked studies, under half of the deficit traces to unresolved V genes, and the cause of the others is not known. For this sample there are about 180,000 clones; approximately 89% appear just once. The top ten clonotypes cover around 2.7% of the sample. The source material was peripheral blood. The source is a middle-aged man with active or convalescent COVID-19.

This rearrangement joins TRBV11-1 to TRBJ2-1, with a weak D call TRBD2 (6 bases). Germline V gene sequence: CDR1 SGHAT, CDR2 FQDESV (reference sequence). This CDR3 is 15 amino acids long. With 2 bases removed from V and 6 bases from J, the gap between germline ends came to 14 bases. In DNA, the CDR3 is TGTGCCAGCAGCTTACGCTCGGGGGTTGGCAATGAGCAGTTCTTC. Translation: CASSLRSGVGNEQFF.

This clone was observed a single time. The CDR3 bases are TGTGCCAGCAGCACTGGACAGGGGTCCTACGAGCAGTACTTC. Its protein product is CASSTGQGSYEQYF. The gene calls are TRBV7-9 and TRBJ2-7; 9 positions agree with TRBD1. The CDR3 has 14 residues. With V trimmed by 5 bases and J by 1 base, 3 bases remained unmatched. Germline assignment: CDR1 SEHNR and CDR2 FQNEAQ (reference sequence).

This clone has more than one count but fewer than ten. This chain connects TRBV30 to TRBJ1-6; D is uncertain. Trimming pared 1 base from V and 6 bases from J, leaving 13 bases between. Germline V gene sequence: CDR1 GTSNPN, CDR2 SVGIG (reference sequence). The CDR3 runs to 15 residues. CDR3 in amino acids: CAWSADPWANSPLHF. The CDR3 DNA reads as TGTGCCTGGAGTGCCGACCCCTGGGCTAATTCACCCCTCCACTTT.

V is TRBV9 and J is TRBJ2-7, with D maybe TRBD1 (6 bases). The V gene's germline CDR1 is SGDLS and CDR2 YYNGEE. The CDR3 totals 13 residues. With 4 bases removed from V and 2 bases from J, the gap between germline ends came to 10 bases. The CDR3 coding sequence is TGTGCCAGCAGCACGGACAGTGCCTACGAGCAGTACTTC. It is translated as CASSTDSAYEQYF.

This chain's CDR3 is CATRGEGDSPLHF. CDR3 DNA sequence: TGTGCCACCCGCGGCGAGGGGGATTCACCCCTCCACTTT. J is TRBJ1-6 and V is TRBV10-3, with D tentatively TRBD1 (6 bases). V shed 10 bases and J shed 8 bases, with 15 bases lying between them. Germline V gene data show CDR1 as ENHRY and CDR2 as SYGVKD. The CDR3 sequence is 13 residues long.